The rows below give T cell receptor beta chains drawn from one sample of a study of post-analysis software for immune sequencing data. TCRdb independently ran MiXCR on the PCR reads; one entry per CDR3 protein. Among a few hundred thousand distinct CDR3 sequences listed, around 36% were seen once. The sample consisted of blood. The receptor source for this set is a girl aged 2-17 years with multiple sclerosis. CDR3s include the opening cysteine and the closing phenylalanine or tryptophan. D genes are given only for firm matches. Clone size is stated in some rows and not others, as once, few, many or a class when expanded.

TRBD1	-	TRBV3-1	TRBJ1-1	TGTGCCAGCAGCGCCAACCACAGGGGGACTGAAGCTTTCTTT	CASSANHRGTEAFF
TRBD2	-	TRBV5-1	TRBJ2-3	TGCGCCAGCAGCATCCCTACTAGCGGGGGCCAACCTAGCACAGATACGCAGTATTTT	CASSIPTSGGQPSTDTQYF
TRBD2	few	TRBV10-2	TRBJ2-1	TGCGCCAGCATCGATAATAGCGGGGACGACTACAATGAGCAGTTCTTC	CASIDNSGDDYNEQFF
TRBD2	few	TRBV5-6	TRBJ2-3	TGTGCCAGCAGCCCACCGACTAGCGGGGGGGCAATTTTTACAGATACGCAGTATTTT	CASSPPTSGGAIFTDTQYF
TRBD2	-	TRBV4-2	TRBJ2-3	TGTGCCAGCAGCCAAGATCTATCTAGCGGGGGGGGAATTCGCACAGATACGCAGTATTTT	CASSQDLSSGGGIRTDTQYF
-	-	TRBV20-1	TRBJ2-5	TGCAGTGCTAGGCCCGGAACAGACCAGTACTTC	CSARPGTDQYF
-	-	TRBV6-4	TRBJ2-1	TGTGCCAGCAGTGACGCCCCGGGGGTCGATGAGCAGTTCTTC	CASSDAPGVDEQFF
-	-	TRBV29-1	TRBJ1-2	TGCAGCGTTGAAGGGAGGGGCAGCGCCTATGGCTACACCTTC	CSVEGRGSAYGYTF
-	-	TRBV6-5	TRBJ2-5	TGTGCCAGCAGTAACAGAATAGAGACCCAGTACTTC	CASSNRIETQYF
-	-	TRBV4-1	TRBJ1-2	TGCGCCAGCAGCCAAGAGGCACCGGCAGGCTACACCTTC	CASSQEAPAGYTF
-	-	TRBV20-1	TRBJ1-1	TGCAGTGCTAGGGGGAGAGGCGGTTGGAACACTGAAGCTTTCTTT	CSARGRGGWNTEAFF
TRBD2	-	TRBV13	TRBJ2-1	TGTGCCAGCAGCTCCCCCTCGGGAGGTCAGCCCGGTGGGCAGTTCTTC	CASSSPSGGQPGGQFF
-	few	TRBV29-1	TRBJ2-2	TGCAGCGCCGGGGTTGGGGGTATCGGGGAGCTGTTTTTT	CSAGVGGIGELFF